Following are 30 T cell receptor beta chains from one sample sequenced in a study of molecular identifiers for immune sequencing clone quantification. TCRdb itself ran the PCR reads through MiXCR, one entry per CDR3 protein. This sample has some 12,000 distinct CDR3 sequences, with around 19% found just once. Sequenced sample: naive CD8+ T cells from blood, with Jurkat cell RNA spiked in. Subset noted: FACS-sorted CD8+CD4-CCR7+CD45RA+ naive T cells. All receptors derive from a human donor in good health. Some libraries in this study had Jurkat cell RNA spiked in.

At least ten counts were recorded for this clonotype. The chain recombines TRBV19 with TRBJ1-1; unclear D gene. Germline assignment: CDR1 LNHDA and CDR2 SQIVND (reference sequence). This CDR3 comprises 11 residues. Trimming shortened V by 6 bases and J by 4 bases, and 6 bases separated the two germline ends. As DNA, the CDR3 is TGTGCCAGTAGGACGGCCACTGAAGCTTTCTTT. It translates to CASRTATEAFF.

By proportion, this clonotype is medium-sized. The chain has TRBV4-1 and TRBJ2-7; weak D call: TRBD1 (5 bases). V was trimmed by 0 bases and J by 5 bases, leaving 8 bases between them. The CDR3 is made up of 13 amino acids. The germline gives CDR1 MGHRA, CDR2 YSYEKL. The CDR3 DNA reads TGCGCCAGCAGCCAAGATTGGGGCGACGAGCAGTACTTC. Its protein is CASSQDWGDEQYF.

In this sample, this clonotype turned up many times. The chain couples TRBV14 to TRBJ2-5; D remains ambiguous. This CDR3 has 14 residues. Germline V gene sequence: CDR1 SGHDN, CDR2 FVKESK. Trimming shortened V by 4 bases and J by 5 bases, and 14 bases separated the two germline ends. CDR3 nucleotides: TGTGCCAGCAGCCCTTTTTCCGGGTTCGAGACCCAGTACTTC. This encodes CASSPFSGFETQYF.

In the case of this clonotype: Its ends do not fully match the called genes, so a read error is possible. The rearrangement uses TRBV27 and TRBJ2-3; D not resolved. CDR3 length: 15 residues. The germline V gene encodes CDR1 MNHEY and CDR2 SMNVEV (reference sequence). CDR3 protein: CASSLRGDCTDTQYF. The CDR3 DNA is TGCGCCAGCAGTTTACGTGGAGACTGCACAGATACGCAGTATTTT.

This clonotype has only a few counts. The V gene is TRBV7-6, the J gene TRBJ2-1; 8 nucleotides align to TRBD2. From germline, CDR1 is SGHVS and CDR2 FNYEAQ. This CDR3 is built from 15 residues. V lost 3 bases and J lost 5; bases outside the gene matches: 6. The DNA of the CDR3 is TGTGCCAGCAGCTTCCGACTAGCGCCTAACAATGAGCAGTTCTTC. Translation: CASSFRLAPNNEQFF.

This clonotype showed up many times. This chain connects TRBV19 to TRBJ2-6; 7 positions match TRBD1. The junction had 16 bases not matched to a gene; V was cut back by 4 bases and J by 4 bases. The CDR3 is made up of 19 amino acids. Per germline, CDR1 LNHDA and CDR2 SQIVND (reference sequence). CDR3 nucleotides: TGTGCCAGTAGTACGTCGACCCCGACAGGGCGTGGAGGGGCCAACGTCCTGACTTTC. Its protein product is CASSTSTPTGRGGANVLTF.

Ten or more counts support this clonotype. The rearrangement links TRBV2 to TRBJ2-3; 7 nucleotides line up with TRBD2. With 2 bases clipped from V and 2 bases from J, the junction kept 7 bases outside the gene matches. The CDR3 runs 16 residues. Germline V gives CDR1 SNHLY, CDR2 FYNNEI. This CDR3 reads CASSENLAVLTDTQYF. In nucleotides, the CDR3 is TGTGCCAGCAGTGAAAATCTAGCGGTACTCACAGATACGCAGTATTTT.

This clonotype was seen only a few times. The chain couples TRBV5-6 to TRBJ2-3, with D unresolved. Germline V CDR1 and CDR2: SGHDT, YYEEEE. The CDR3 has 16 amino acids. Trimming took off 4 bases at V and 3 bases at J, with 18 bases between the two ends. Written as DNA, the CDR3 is TGTGCCAGCAGCCCCCTGACGGAGTATACAACAGATACGCAGTATTTT. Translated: CASSPLTEYTTDTQYF.

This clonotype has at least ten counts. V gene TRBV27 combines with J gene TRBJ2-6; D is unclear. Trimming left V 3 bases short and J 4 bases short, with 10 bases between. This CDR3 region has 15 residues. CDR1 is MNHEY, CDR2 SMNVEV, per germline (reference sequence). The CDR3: CASSLSAEGANVLTF. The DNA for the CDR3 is TGTGCCAGCAGTTTGTCGGCCGAAGGGGCCAACGTCCTGACTTTC.

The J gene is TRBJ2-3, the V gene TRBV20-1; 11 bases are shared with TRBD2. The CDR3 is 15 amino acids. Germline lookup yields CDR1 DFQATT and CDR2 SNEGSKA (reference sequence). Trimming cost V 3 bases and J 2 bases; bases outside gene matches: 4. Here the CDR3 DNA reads TGCAGTGCTAGGAGACTAGCGGGAACCACAGATACGCAGTATTTT. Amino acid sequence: CSARRLAGTTDTQYF.

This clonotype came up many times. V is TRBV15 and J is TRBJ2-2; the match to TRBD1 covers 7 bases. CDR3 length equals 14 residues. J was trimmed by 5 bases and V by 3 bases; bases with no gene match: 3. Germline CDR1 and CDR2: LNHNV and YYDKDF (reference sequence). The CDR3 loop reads CATSSGQVTGELFF. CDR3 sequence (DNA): TGTGCCACCAGCAGTGGACAGGTGACCGGGGAGCTGTTTTTT.

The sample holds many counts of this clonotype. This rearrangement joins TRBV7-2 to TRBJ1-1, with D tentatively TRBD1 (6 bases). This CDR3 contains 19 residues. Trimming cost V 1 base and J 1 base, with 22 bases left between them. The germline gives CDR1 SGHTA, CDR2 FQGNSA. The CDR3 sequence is CASSLEWAGVFSENTEAFF. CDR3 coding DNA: TGTGCCAGCAGCTTAGAATGGGCAGGGGTTTTTTCGGAGAACACTGAAGCTTTCTTT.

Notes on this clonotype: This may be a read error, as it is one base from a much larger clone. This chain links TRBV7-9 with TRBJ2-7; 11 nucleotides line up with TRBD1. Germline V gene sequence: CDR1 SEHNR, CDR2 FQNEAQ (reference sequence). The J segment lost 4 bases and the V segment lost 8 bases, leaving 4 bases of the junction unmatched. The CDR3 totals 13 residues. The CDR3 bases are TGTGCCAGCGGGGGGGACAGGGGGTACGAGCAGTACTTC. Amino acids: CASGGDRGYEQYF.

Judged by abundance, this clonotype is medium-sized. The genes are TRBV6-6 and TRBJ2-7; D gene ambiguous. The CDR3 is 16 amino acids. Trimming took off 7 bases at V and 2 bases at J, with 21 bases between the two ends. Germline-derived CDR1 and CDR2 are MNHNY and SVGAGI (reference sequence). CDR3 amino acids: CASTPASRTPAYEQYF. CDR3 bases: TGTGCCAGCACCCCAGCAAGCCGAACTCCGGCCTACGAGCAGTACTTC.

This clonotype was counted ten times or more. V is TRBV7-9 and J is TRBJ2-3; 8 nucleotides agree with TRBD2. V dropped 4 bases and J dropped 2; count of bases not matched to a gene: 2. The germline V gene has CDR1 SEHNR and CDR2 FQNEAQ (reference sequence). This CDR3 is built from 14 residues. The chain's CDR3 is CASSSGGITDTQYF. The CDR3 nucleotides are TGTGCCAGCAGCTCGGGGGGGATCACAGATACGCAGTATTTT.

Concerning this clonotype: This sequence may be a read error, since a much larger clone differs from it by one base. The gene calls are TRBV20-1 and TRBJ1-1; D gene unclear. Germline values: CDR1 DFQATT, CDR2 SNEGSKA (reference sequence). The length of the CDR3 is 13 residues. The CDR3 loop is CSASPMENTKAFF. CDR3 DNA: TGCAGTGCCAGCCCAATGGAGAACACTAAAGCTTTCTTT.

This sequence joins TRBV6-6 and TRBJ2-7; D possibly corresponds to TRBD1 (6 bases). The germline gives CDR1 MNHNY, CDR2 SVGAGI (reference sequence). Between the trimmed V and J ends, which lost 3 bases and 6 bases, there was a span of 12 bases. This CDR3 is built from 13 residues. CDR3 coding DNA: TGTGCCAGCAGTTATCAAAACAGGGTCGAGCAGTACTTC. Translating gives CASSYQNRVEQYF.

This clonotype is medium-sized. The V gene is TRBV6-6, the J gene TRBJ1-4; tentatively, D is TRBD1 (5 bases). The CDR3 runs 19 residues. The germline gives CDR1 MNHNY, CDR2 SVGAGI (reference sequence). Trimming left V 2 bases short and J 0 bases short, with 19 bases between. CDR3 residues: CASSYANQGPEATNEKLFF. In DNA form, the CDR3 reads TGTGCCAGCAGTTACGCGAACCAGGGTCCTGAGGCAACTAATGAAAAACTGTTTTTT.

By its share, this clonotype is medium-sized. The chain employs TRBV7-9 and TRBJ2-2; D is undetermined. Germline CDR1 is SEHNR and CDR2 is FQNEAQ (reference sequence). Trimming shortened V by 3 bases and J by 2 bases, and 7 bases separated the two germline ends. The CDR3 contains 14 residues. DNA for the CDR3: TGTGCCAGCAGCTTCACCGAAAACACCGGGGAGCTGTTTTTT. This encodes CASSFTENTGELFF.

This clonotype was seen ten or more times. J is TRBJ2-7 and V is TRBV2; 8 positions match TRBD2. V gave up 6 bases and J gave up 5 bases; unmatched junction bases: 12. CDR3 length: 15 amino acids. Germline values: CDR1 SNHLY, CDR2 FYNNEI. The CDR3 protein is CASSPIREGRHEQYF. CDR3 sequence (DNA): TGTGCCAGCAGCCCCATCCGGGAGGGCCGGCACGAGCAGTACTTC.

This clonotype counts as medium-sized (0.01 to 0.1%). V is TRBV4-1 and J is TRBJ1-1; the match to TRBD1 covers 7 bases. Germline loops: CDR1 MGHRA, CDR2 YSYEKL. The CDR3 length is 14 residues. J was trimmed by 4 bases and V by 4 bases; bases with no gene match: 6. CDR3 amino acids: CASSLRRGPTEAFF. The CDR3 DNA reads TGCGCCAGCAGCCTACGTAGGGGGCCCACTGAAGCTTTCTTT.

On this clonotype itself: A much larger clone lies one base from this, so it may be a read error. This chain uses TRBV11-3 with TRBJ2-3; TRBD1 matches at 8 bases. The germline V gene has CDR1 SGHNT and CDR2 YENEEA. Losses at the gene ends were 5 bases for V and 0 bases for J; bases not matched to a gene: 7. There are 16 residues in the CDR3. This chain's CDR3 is CASSIWTGSSTDTQYF. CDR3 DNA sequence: TGTGCCAGCAGCATATGGACAGGGTCTAGCACAGATACGCAGTATTTT.

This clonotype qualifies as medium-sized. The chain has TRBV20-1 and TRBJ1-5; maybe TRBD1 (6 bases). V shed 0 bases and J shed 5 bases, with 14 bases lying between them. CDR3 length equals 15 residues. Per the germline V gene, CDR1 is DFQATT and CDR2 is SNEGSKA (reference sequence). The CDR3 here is CSARDRGRGDQPQHF. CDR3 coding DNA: TGCAGTGCTAGAGATCGGGGCAGGGGAGATCAGCCCCAGCATTTT.

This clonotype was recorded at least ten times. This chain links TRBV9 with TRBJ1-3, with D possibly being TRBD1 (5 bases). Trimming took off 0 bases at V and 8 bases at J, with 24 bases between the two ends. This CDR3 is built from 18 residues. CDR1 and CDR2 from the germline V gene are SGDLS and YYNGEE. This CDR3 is CASSVAVVGGRGSDTIYF. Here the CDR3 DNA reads TGTGCCAGCAGCGTAGCGGTAGTTGGGGGTCGAGGGTCGGACACCATATATTTT. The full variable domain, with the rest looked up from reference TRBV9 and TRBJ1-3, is DSGVTQTPKHLITATGQRVTLRCSPRSGDLSVYWYQQSLDQGLQFLIQYYNGEERAKGNILERFSAQQFPDLHSELNLSSLELGDSALYFCASSVAVVGGRGSDTIYFGEGSWLTVV.

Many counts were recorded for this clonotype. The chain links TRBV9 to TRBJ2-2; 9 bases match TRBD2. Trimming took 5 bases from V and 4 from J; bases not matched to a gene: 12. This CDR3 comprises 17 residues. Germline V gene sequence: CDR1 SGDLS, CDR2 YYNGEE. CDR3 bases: TGTGCCAGCAGACCAAGGGAGGCGGGGGGGAGCACCGGGGAGCTGTTTTTT. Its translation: CASRPREAGGSTGELFF.

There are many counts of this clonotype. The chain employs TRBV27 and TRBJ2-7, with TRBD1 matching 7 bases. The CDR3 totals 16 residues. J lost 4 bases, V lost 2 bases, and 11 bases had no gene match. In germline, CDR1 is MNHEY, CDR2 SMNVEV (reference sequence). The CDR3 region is CASSLILGTAIYEQYF. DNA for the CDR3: TGTGCCAGCAGTTTAATTCTTGGGACAGCAATTTACGAGCAGTACTTC.

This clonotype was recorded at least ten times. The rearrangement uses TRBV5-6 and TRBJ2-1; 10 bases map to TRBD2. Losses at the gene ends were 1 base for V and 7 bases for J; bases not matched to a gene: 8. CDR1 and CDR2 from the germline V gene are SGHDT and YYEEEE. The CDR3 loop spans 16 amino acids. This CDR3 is CASSLIPSGRGNEQFF. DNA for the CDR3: TGTGCCAGCAGCTTGATCCCCAGCGGGAGGGGAAATGAGCAGTTCTTC.

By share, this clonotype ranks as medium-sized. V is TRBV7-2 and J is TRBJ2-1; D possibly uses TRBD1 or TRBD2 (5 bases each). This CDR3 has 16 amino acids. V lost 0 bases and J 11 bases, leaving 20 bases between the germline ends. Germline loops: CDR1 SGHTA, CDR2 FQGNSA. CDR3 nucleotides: TGTGCCAGCAGCTTAGCGGGTTTGTGGGTGGGGGAGAAGCAGTTCTTC. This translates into CASSLAGLWVGEKQFF.

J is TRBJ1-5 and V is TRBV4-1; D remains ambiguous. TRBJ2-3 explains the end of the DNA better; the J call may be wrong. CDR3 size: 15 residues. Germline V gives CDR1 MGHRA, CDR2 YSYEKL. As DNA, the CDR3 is TGCGCCAGCAGCCGAGTGGACCAACCAAATCAGCCCCAGTATTTT. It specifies CASSRVDQPNQPQYF.

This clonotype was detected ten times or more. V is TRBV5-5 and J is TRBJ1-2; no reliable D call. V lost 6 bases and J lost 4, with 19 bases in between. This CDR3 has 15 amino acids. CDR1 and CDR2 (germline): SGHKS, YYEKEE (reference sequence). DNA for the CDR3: TGTGCCAGCAACTTAGAGGGTCCTCCAGTCTATGGCTACACCTTC. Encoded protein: CASNLEGPPVYGYTF.